The rows below give T cell receptor beta chains drawn from one sample of a study of prognosis after radiotherapy for stage I lung cancer. TCRdb re-derived calls from the multiplex PCR reads in MiXCR, one entry per CDR3 protein. The sample holds 15,000 to 20,000 distinct CDR3 sequences, approximately 46% seen once. Material: PBMCs, obtained before or after stereotactic body radiation therapy (not recorded which). The source is a donor over 45 with non-small cell lung cancer. Each CDR3 is given with its conserved first and last residue. Where a row states a size, it is once, few, many or the class of an expanded clone; other rows omit it.

V gene: TRBV20-1
clone size: many
CDR3 protein: CSASPPRGQETQYF

V gene: TRBV6-1
clone size: -
CDR3 protein: CASSPLRTSGDNEQFF

V gene: TRBV30
clone size: -
CDR3 protein: CAWGGTAANYGYTF

V gene: TRBV19
clone size: many
CDR3 protein: CASSITWNLGETQYF

V gene: TRBV11-3
clone size: -
CDR3 protein: CASSLWSSMVYEQYF

V gene: TRBV19
clone size: many
CDR3 protein: CASNPGWPDYGYTF

V gene: TRBV28
clone size: -
CDR3 protein: CASSPPGRVLGEKLFF

V gene: TRBV6-1
clone size: many
CDR3 protein: CATMTGTWTGELFF

V gene: TRBV28
clone size: many
CDR3 protein: CASSLLLSEQYF

V gene: TRBV3-1
clone size: -
CDR3 protein: CASSQGGLHNEQFF

V gene: TRBV19
clone size: -
CDR3 protein: CASSTGTGGSGYTF

V gene: TRBV7-9
clone size: many
CDR3 protein: CASSFGGSYEQYF

V gene: TRBV5-1
clone size: many
CDR3 protein: CASTPRGWNTEAFF

V gene: TRBV28
clone size: many
CDR3 protein: CASSLALGQGGQPQHF

V gene: TRBV2
clone size: -
CDR3 protein: CASSAIVGGPFGDQFF

V gene: TRBV20-1
clone size: many
CDR3 protein: CSASIPGAF

V gene: TRBV3-1
clone size: many
CDR3 protein: CASSHAYRGERGEQFF

V gene: TRBV11-1
clone size: many
CDR3 protein: CASSWGVNEQFF

V gene: TRBV5-1
clone size: -
CDR3 protein: CASSEDRGNTGELFF

V gene: TRBV6-1
clone size: -
CDR3 protein: CASSALGGCSYGQYF

V gene: TRBV19
clone size: many
CDR3 protein: CASSIGTGGKGVAKNIQYF

V gene: TRBV25-1
clone size: many
CDR3 protein: CASRLRGVRNEQFF

V gene: TRBV20-1
clone size: many
CDR3 protein: CSAFAGTNDEQYF

V gene: TRBV15
clone size: -
CDR3 protein: CATSRDLGGPGYTF

V gene: TRBV6-1
clone size: -
CDR3 protein: CASSPRVLAGGGSYEQYF

V gene: TRBV6-5
clone size: many
CDR3 protein: CASSYGDPISNEQFF

V gene: TRBV20-1
clone size: many
CDR3 protein: CSARVQSYNEQFF

V gene: TRBV11-2
clone size: -
CDR3 protein: CASSDNPGSKEQYF

V gene: TRBV27
clone size: -
CDR3 protein: CASSLSTHRDRNTEAFF

V gene: TRBV9
clone size: many
CDR3 protein: CASSVGGTGSKNIQYF

V gene: TRBV6-1
clone size: many
CDR3 protein: CASKLAGGETQYF

V gene: TRBV6-4
clone size: medium-sized
CDR3 protein: CASSLLQGAVPLSTDTQYF

V gene: TRBV20-1
clone size: many
CDR3 protein: CSASDTGQGVGDEQYF

V gene: TRBV6-2/TRBV6-3
clone size: -
CDR3 protein: CASRREGEGGDTQYF

V gene: TRBV7-9
clone size: many
CDR3 protein: CASGSGTGQNEQFF

V gene: TRBV19
clone size: many
CDR3 protein: CASSMVSGGAYEQYF

V gene: TRBV10-3
clone size: -
CDR3 protein: CAIKRDRDTGELFF

V gene: TRBV7-9
clone size: many
CDR3 protein: CASSLRASGPTDTQYF

V gene: TRBV20-1
clone size: -
CDR3 protein: CSVRGGKGNNQPQHF

V gene: TRBV27
clone size: many
CDR3 protein: CASSLYASYNEQFF

V gene: TRBV5-1
clone size: many
CDR3 protein: CASSLTNTGELFF

V gene: TRBV6-2/TRBV6-3
clone size: -
CDR3 protein: CASKSEGRTGELFF

V gene: TRBV5-1
clone size: medium-sized
CDR3 protein: CASRPRTGGNGYTF

V gene: TRBV27
clone size: -
CDR3 protein: CASSLGDRVAYEQYF

V gene: TRBV6-2/TRBV6-3
clone size: -
CDR3 protein: CASDGEPGHPYQPQHF

V gene: TRBV9
clone size: -
CDR3 protein: CASIPTGLDTQYF